What follows describes a single T cell receptor (beta chain). Its antigen is not yet known. Base qualities are not provided; no much larger clone lies one nucleotide away. The data stem from a study of blood T cell repertoires in COVID-19 (dated by TCRdb to 2020 to 2021). Regarding the study in general: Samples covering the acute and convalescent phases of COVID-19 were provided by collaborators in the United States, Italy and Spain. Deeply sampled blood TCRbeta repertoires from subjects exposed to, actively infected with, or recovered from COVID-19 were included in the dataset. The sample metadata nearly always contained a de-identified subject ID, COVID-19 status, age in years and sex. Samples were obtained from the ongoing ImmuneRACE study (first 160 participants) and from 1,254 subjects provided by 6 global collaborators. The repertoires were released in a freely available public database intended as a resource for research on the immune response to SARS-CoV-2. Where HLA class I and class II types were available, the types were taken from metadata supplied by the sample provider, not from assay-based typing. The material from the prospective study consisted of cDNA or gDNA derived from T cells, B-cell-depleted T cells, or PBMCs.

Taken from the germline V gene (reference sequence), the CDR1 and CDR2 loops are LNHDA and SQIVND. V and J are trimmed by 4 bases and 8 bases, and the gene matches miss 8 bases of the junction. From the cysteine through the phenylalanine, the CDR3 covers 16 amino acids. Only CDR3 DNA is held: 48 bases, read in frame from base 1. The paper as a whole reports these results and caveats: Clinical and demographic metadata were provided uncurated, with the amount varying by source and participant.

Each collaborating institution followed its own protocols to collect whole blood in K2EDTA tubes. For TCRbeta analysis, collaborators shipped samples in one of three forms: frozen whole blood, isolated PBMCs, or DNA extracted from either of those sample types. TCRbeta CDR3 regions were amplified from genomic DNA by means of the immunoSEQ Assay, a bias-controlled multiplex PCR. The source study handled its data this way. The number of nucleated cells in each sample was estimated from the amplification of reference gene primers within the assay. To quantify the absolute abundance of each unique TCRbeta CDR3 rearrangement, sequence reads were collapsed and filtered. For each sample, productive Simpson clonality was calculated as the square root of Simpson's diversity index across productive rearrangements. Drawn from immuneACCESS, this table holds only the in-frame rearrangements with V and J called that TCRdb kept. Clones are partly lost; checked studies trace under half to an unresolved V gene and leave the rest unexplained. That table gives V, J and clone size, and the DNA gave D and trimming. This sample gives 35,000 to 40,000 clones in total; around four fifths of them show up just once. Jointly, the top ten make up about 40% of the sample.

The chain joins TRBV19 to TRBJ2-3, and 14 bases in between align with TRBD2. The sequence was obtained from a man of 80 years or more with active or convalescent COVID-19. Sequencing was done on a sample of peripheral blood. The DNA reads as follows: TGTGCCAGTAGTAGGGGACTAGCGGGGGCAATCGCTACGCAGTATTTT. This encodes CASSRGLAGAIATQYF. The entire variable domain, with the stretches around the CDR3 drawn from the reference TRBV19 and TRBJ2-3 proteins, is DGGITQSPKYLFRKEGQNVTLSCEQNLNHDAMYWYRQDPGQGLRLIYYSQIVNDFQKGDIAEGYSVSREKKESFPLTVTSAQKNPTAFYLCASSRGLAGAIATQYFGPGTRLTVL.